These 25 T cell receptor beta chains were all obtained from the same sample, sequenced in a study of CD8+CD57+ T cells in acquired aplastic anemia. CDR3 and TCR beta VDJ profiling relied on a genomic DNA template. One entry per CDR3 protein, called by TCRdb with MiXCR from the reads. The sample carries about 130,000 distinct CDR3 sequences, around 48% recorded once. Sequencing input: sorted CD4+, CD8+, or CD8+CD57+ T cells (not recorded which) from PBMCs. The receptors shown here come from a human donor in good health, serving as a control.

Many counts were recorded for this clonotype. V and J are TRBV2 and TRBJ1-5, with TRBD1 matching over 8 bases. Germline loops: CDR1 SNHLY, CDR2 FYNNEI. V was clipped by 4 bases and J by 3 bases; unmatched bases: 2. The CDR3 consists of 14 residues. CDR3 protein: CASSGTGTNQPQHF. The CDR3 DNA is TGTGCCAGCAGTGGGACAGGGACCAATCAGCCCCAGCATTTT.

The J gene is TRBJ1-1, the V gene TRBV15, with 7 nucleotides matching TRBD1. Germline V gene lookup returns CDR1 LNHNV and CDR2 YYDKDF (reference sequence). The V segment lost 0 bases and the J segment 8 bases; nucleotides outside the gene matches: 0. The CDR3 has 12 amino acids. CDR3 in amino acids: CATSRETGEAFF. The CDR3 nucleotides are TGTGCCACCAGCAGAGAGACAGGGGAAGCTTTCTTT. The whole variable domain, filled in from reference TRBV15 and TRBJ1-1, reads DAMVIQNPRYQVTQFGKPVTLSCSQTLNHNVMYWYQQKSSQAPKLLFHYYDKDFNNEADTPDNFQSRRPNTSFCFLDIRSPGLGDTAMYLCATSRETGEAFFGQGTRLTVV.

The rearrangement joins TRBV7-2 to TRBJ1-2, with 7 bases identical to TRBD1. This CDR3 comprises 14 residues. CDR1 and CDR2 from the germline V gene are SGHTA and FQGNSA. V lost 2 bases and J lost 7; bases outside the gene matches: 7. Here the CDR3 DNA reads TGTGCCAGCAGCTTACAGGTGGCAGGGGGTGGCTACACCTTC. It codes for CASSLQVAGGGYTF.

This clonotype was counted between two and nine times. The chain links TRBV25-1 to TRBJ2-4; maybe TRBD2 (6 bases). The V end was cut by 3 bases, the J end by 7 bases, with 19 bases between. Germline CDR1 is MGHDK and CDR2 is SYGVNS. This CDR3 is 16 amino acids long. CDR3 sequence: CASSESHHPRGNIQYF. The CDR3 DNA follows: TGTGCCAGCAGTGAGTCCCATCATCCCCGGGGGAACATTCAGTACTTC.

This clonotype was observed many times. J is TRBJ2-3 and V is TRBV9; 8 bases agree with TRBD2. The germline gives CDR1 SGDLS, CDR2 YYNGEE. V gave up 9 bases and J gave up 4 bases; unmatched junction bases: 13. The CDR3 consists of 15 residues. Here the CDR3 DNA reads TGTGCCATCCTCGGGGGGGTGGGGGATCCAGATACGCAGTATTTT. It is translated as CAILGGVGDPDTQYF.

This clonotype was seen a handful of times. The J gene is TRBJ2-5, the V gene TRBV2; TRBD2 is a possible D gene (6 bases). The germline gives CDR1 SNHLY, CDR2 FYNNEI. This CDR3 region has 12 residues. Trimming removed 7 bases at V and 7 bases at J, with 13 bases between. CDR3 bases: TGTGCCAGCATCGGGGCAGCGGGGACCCAGTACTTC. The encoded protein is CASIGAAGTQYF.

The chain recombines TRBV10-3 with TRBJ2-1; D may be TRBD1 or TRBD2 (5 bases each). CDR3 size: 15 residues. In germline, CDR1 is ENHRY, CDR2 SYGVKD. With 4 bases removed from V and 2 bases from J, the gap between germline ends came to 12 bases. CDR3 nucleotide sequence: TGTGCCATCAGTGGGGGTGGGACCACCTACAATGAGCAGTTCTTC. Protein sequence: CAISGGGTTYNEQFF.

This clonotype was detected only a few times. Just one base apart from a much larger clone, this may be a read error. CDR3 residues: CASSYQGGNTEAFF. The CDR3 DNA reads as TGTGCCAGCAGTTACCAAGGGGGGAACACTGAAGCTTTCTTT. The rearrangement joins TRBV6-5 to TRBJ1-1; weak D call: TRBD1 (6 bases). This CDR3 is built from 14 residues. Germline V lookup: CDR1 MNHEY, CDR2 SVGAGI. The V end lost 2 bases, the J end lost 1 base, and 8 bases lay between the germline ends.

This clonotype has ten or more counts. The chain combines TRBV6-2 or TRBV6-3 with TRBJ1-5; D is perhaps TRBD1 (5 bases). V gave up 7 bases and J gave up 4 bases, with 17 bases separating them. This CDR3 has 15 amino acids. Germline CDR1 reads MNHEY; CDR2 reads SVGEGT. The CDR3 is CASISGWGWNQPQHF. The CDR3 DNA is TGTGCCAGCATCTCTGGGTGGGGGTGGAATCAGCCCCAGCATTTT.

The chain couples TRBV6-1 to TRBJ2-5; 9 bases agree with TRBD1. With V trimmed by 8 bases and J by 5 bases, 9 bases remained unmatched. The CDR3 consists of 14 residues. Germline lookup yields CDR1 MNHNS and CDR2 SASEGT. The CDR3 loop is CASALGQGFETQYF. CDR3 DNA: TGTGCCAGCGCCTTGGGACAGGGTTTTGAGACCCAGTACTTC.

The genes are TRBV10-2 and TRBJ1-6; D uncertain. CDR1 and CDR2 (germline): WSHSY, SAAADI. V shed 1 base and J shed 3 bases, with 10 bases lying between them. The CDR3 totals 16 residues. CDR3 DNA: TGCGCCAGCAGTGAGTACGGAGGTCACTATAATTCACCCCTCCACTTT. This gives the protein CASSEYGGHYNSPLHF.

This clonotype was counted ten times or more. V usage is TRBV7-2 and J usage is TRBJ1-6; 9 nucleotides align to TRBD1. This CDR3 contains 16 residues. V trimming: 6 bases; J trimming: 3 bases; junction bases outside the gene matches: 6. Germline V gene lookup returns CDR1 SGHTA and CDR2 FQGNSA. The chain's CDR3 is CASSKQGAGYNSPLHF. The CDR3 coding sequence is TGTGCCAGCAGTAAACAGGGGGCAGGCTATAATTCACCCCTCCACTTT. The entire variable domain, with the rest obtained from reference TRBV7-2 and TRBJ1-6, is as follows: GAGVSQSPSNKVTEKGKDVELRCDPISGHTALYWYRQSLGQGLEFLIYFQGNSAPDKSGLPSDRFSAERTGGSVSTLTIQRTQQEDSAVYLCASSKQGAGYNSPLHFGNGTRLTVT.

This clonotype appeared a single time. This chain uses TRBV11-1 with TRBJ2-5; 8 positions agree with TRBD1. The CDR3 is 17 residues long. Germline CDR1 is SGHAT and CDR2 is FQDESV (reference sequence). J gave up 4 bases and V 5 bases, and 15 bases lay outside the gene matches. CDR3 in amino acids: CASSPAGSGGAGETQYF. The CDR3 bases are TGTGCCAGCAGCCCAGCAGGGTCAGGGGGCGCGGGAGAGACCCAGTACTTC.

This chain joins TRBV5-5 and TRBJ1-2; D not resolved. Germline V gene lookup returns CDR1 SGHKS and CDR2 YYEKEE (reference sequence). The CDR3 loop spans 14 amino acids. Deletions cut 1 base from V and 2 bases from J, with 9 bases between. In DNA, the CDR3 is TGTGCCAGCAGCTTGACAGCAGGAAACTATGGCTACACCTTC. It translates to CASSLTAGNYGYTF.

A remark on this clonotype: Mismatch with germline at one junction end may stem from a read error. The rearrangement links TRBV7-8 to TRBJ2-5; D ambiguous. Germline-derived CDR1 and CDR2 are SGHVS and FQNEAQ. The CDR3 consists of 11 residues. CDR3: CSHRLGETQYF. The CDR3 bases are TGCAGCCATAGACTGGGGGAGACCCAGTACTTC. Full variable domain (rest looked up from reference TRBV7-8 and TRBJ2-5): GAGVSQSPRYKVAKRGQDVALRCDPISGHVSLFWYQQALGQGPEFLTYFQNEAQLDKSGLPSDRFFAERPEGSVSTLKIQRTQQEDSAVYLCSHRLGETQYFGPGTRLLVL.

The V call is TRBV20-1, the J call TRBJ2-1; 10 positions match TRBD2. The CDR3 contains 14 residues. The germline V gene encodes CDR1 DFQATT and CDR2 SNEGSKA (reference sequence). The V segment lost 6 bases and the J segment 6 bases; nucleotides outside the gene matches: 8. The CDR3, as DNA: TGCAGTGCAGGCCTAGCGGGGGCCGGCAATGAGCAGTTCTTC. Protein: CSAGLAGAGNEQFF.

Worth noting for this clonotype: Just one base apart from a much larger clone, this may be a read error. The rearrangement joins TRBV9 to TRBJ1-1, with D unclear. The CDR3 runs 12 residues. Per germline, CDR1 SGDLS and CDR2 YYNGEE. The DNA of the CDR3 is TGTGCCAGCAGCTTTATAAACACTGAAGCTTCCTTT. As protein: CASSFINTEASF.

The table lists this clonotype with many counts. This rearrangement joins TRBV30 to TRBJ1-1; D not certain. The CDR3 extends over 11 amino acids. V lost 8 bases, J lost 8 bases, and 15 bases lay in between. CDR1 and CDR2 from the germline V gene are GTSNPN and SVGIG (reference sequence). The CDR3 nucleotides are TGTGCCCTGGAGGGTTACGCAGAAGCTTTCTTT. Amino acids: CALEGYAEAFF.

Many counts were recorded for this clonotype. This chain joins TRBV29-1 and TRBJ2-7; 7 positions agree with TRBD1. Germline-derived CDR1 and CDR2 are SQVTM and ANQGSEA. The V segment lost 7 bases and the J segment 3 bases; nucleotides outside the gene matches: 9. The CDR3 length is 13 residues. The DNA of the CDR3 is TGCAGCGCCAATGTTCGACAGGGCTACGAGCAGTACTTC. This sequence encodes CSANVRQGYEQYF.

This clonotype was detected ten times or more. V is TRBV19 and J is TRBJ2-5; D is possibly TRBD1 or TRBD2 (5 bases each). V gave up 6 bases and J gave up 5 bases, with 19 bases separating them. In germline, CDR1 is LNHDA, CDR2 SQIVND (reference sequence). The length of the CDR3 is 15 residues. CDR3 DNA: TGTGCCAGTAGCACCTCGGGGCAGGGTTTTGAGACCCAGTACTTC. Protein sequence: CASSTSGQGFETQYF.

CDR3 sequence reads: CASSGGTGTEAFF. CDR3 coding DNA: TGTGCCAGCAGTGGGGGGACAGGCACTGAAGCTTTCTTT. The chain combines TRBV2 with TRBJ1-1; TRBD1 agrees at 8 bases. CDR3 length equals 13 residues. The V gene's germline CDR1 is SNHLY and CDR2 FYNNEI. With 4 bases clipped from V and 4 bases from J, the junction kept 2 bases outside the gene matches. The full variable domain, rest sourced from reference TRBV2 and TRBJ1-1, is EPEVTQTPSHQVTQMGQEVILRCVPISNHLYFYWYRQILGQKVEFLVSFYNNEISEKSEIFDDQFSVERPDGSNFTLKIRSTKLEDSAMYFCASSGGTGTEAFFGQGTRLTVV.

The table lists this clonotype with a few counts. This chain links TRBV18 with TRBJ2-2; 10 positions agree with TRBD1. With V trimmed by 3 bases and J by 4 bases, 2 bases remained unmatched. In germline, CDR1 is KGHSH, CDR2 LQKENI. CDR3 size: 15 residues. The CDR3: CASSPGTGATGELFF. CDR3 coding DNA: TGTGCCAGCTCACCCGGGACAGGGGCCACCGGGGAGCTGTTTTTT.

This clonotype was found a few times. The genes are TRBV20-1 and TRBJ1-2, with 8 bases that match TRBD1. This CDR3 region has 13 residues. Germline V gene data show CDR1 as DFQATT and CDR2 as SNEGSKA (reference sequence). V shed 6 bases and J 6 bases; nucleotides not matched to a gene: 9. The DNA of the CDR3 is TGCAGTGCCAGCAGGACAGGGTACGATGGCTACACCTTC. Protein sequence: CSASRTGYDGYTF.

The chain joins TRBV10-3 to TRBJ2-7; D is perhaps TRBD1 (5 bases). There are 14 residues in the CDR3. Germline CDR1 and CDR2: ENHRY and SYGVKD. The V and J ends lost 5 bases and 0 bases respectively, with 11 bases between them. The CDR3 sequence: CAISSDRSSYEQYF. DNA for the CDR3: TGTGCCATCAGTTCCGACAGAAGCTCCTACGAGCAGTACTTC.

In this sample, this clonotype turned up many times. The chain combines TRBV7-2 with TRBJ2-3, with D possibly matching TRBD2 (5 bases). CDR1 and CDR2 (germline): SGHTA, FQGNSA. The CDR3 has 14 amino acids. Deletions cut 5 bases from V and 5 bases from J, with 14 bases between. In nucleotides, the CDR3 is TGTGCCAGCAGCAGAAGGACTGACCAAGATACGCAGTATTTT. It translates to CASSRRTDQDTQYF.